This entry concerns a single TCR beta chain. No antigen is known for it. CDR3 length: 15 amino acids. The V end lost 5 bases, the J end lost 4 bases, and 14 bases lay between the germline ends. CDR1 is SGHTA, CDR2 FQGNSA, per germline. The authors incorporated unique molecular identifiers into the TCR beta cDNA libraries. From around 0.96 to 9.9 million T cells, around 500,000 cDNA molecules were obtained. TCRdb itself ran the PCR reads through MiXCR, one entry per CDR3 protein. In the table there are some 700,000 distinct CDR3 sequences, around 60% of which are singletons. This entry belongs to a study of post-analysis software for immune sequencing data. Findings and limits, study-wide: Patients used about 5 TRBV segments, including TRBV5-6, TRBV5-1 and TRBV20-1, more often than controls. With F measure, samples from one preparation batch clustered together strongly.

The sequenced material came from blood. This TCR derives from a girl aged 2-10 years with multiple sclerosis. This chain joins TRBV7-2 and TRBJ2-2, with D possibly called TRBD1 or TRBD2 (7 bases each). The CDR3 sequence is CASSPRGGPTGELFF. DNA for the CDR3: TGTGCCAGCAGCCCCAGGGGGGGCCCCACCGGGGAGCTGTTTTTT.